This T cell receptor beta chain was captured in a study of technical replicates of blood from a handful of donors. Generated by immunoSEQ multiplex PCR, the TCRdb table keeps only in-frame clones and is missing some. The sample yields about 14,000 clones, 84% seen once. Per the germline V gene, CDR1 is MDHEN and CDR2 is SYDVKM. This CDR3 has 16 amino acids. Germline trimming cut 4 bases from V and 1 base from J; bases unmatched to any gene: 3. The specimen was PBMCs. V is TRBV28 and J is TRBJ1-4; the match to TRBD1 covers 10 bases. This receptor was obtained from a human donor in good health. The CDR3: CASSYRDRGTNEKLFF. The CDR3 nucleotides are TGTGCCAGCAGTTACCGGGACAGGGGAACTAATGAAAAACTGTTTTTT.